The next 14 T cell receptor beta chains were all read from a single sample in a study of T cell changes during pregnancy in multiple sclerosis. Only in-frame clones appear in the TCRdb table, and some are missing; sequencing was by immunoSEQ multiplex PCR. The sample lists fewer than 110,000 clones, around 93% occurring once. The material was peripheral blood, obtained in the third trimester of pregnancy. All receptors derive from a female donor in good health, enrolled as a control in a pregnancy study.

The chain employs TRBV15 and TRBJ2-5; D unclear. V was cut by 0 bases and J by 5 bases, with 13 bases left in between. The CDR3 runs 15 residues. CDR1 and CDR2 from the germline V gene are LNHNV and YYDKDF (reference sequence). CDR3 protein: CATSRDRTLWETQYF. For the CDR3, the DNA is TGTGCCACCAGCAGAGACCGAACACTATGGGAGACCCAGTACTTC.

This chain uses TRBV19 with TRBJ2-6, with TRBD1 identical over 8 bases. Germline V gene lookup returns CDR1 LNHDA and CDR2 SQIVND (reference sequence). This CDR3 is 17 amino acids long. V was pared by 4 bases and J by 2 bases, with 7 bases of the junction left unmatched. The CDR3: CASSTGQGSPGANVLTF. The CDR3 region has the DNA TGTGCCAGTAGTACCGGACAGGGTAGTCCTGGGGCCAACGTCCTGACTTTC.

This chain connects TRBV7-2 to TRBJ2-7; D ambiguous. The CDR3 runs 12 residues. V lost 1 base to trimming and J lost 4 bases, with 5 bases between them. The germline gives CDR1 SGHTA, CDR2 FQGNSA. As DNA, the CDR3 is TGTGCCAGCAGCTTAGACTGGTACGAGCAGTACTTC. Residues: CASSLDWYEQYF. Full variable domain (outside the CDR3, taken from reference TRBV7-2 and TRBJ2-7): GAGVSQSPSNKVTEKGKDVELRCDPISGHTALYWYRQSLGQGLEFLIYFQGNSAPDKSGLPSDRFSAERTGGSVSTLTIQRTQQEDSAVYLCASSLDWYEQYFGPGTRLTVT.

DNA for the CDR3: TGTGCCAGCAGTCCCGGGGGGCCTAGGGCAGATACGCAGTATTTT. Protein sequence: CASSPGGPRADTQYF. This chain joins TRBV7-2 and TRBJ2-3, with D possibly TRBD2 on 7 matching bases. Germline V lookup: CDR1 SGHTA, CDR2 FQGNSA. V was clipped by 6 bases and J by 4 bases, with 17 bases between them. This CDR3 is 15 amino acids long. The entire variable domain, with the rest obtained from reference TRBV7-2 and TRBJ2-3, is as follows: GAGVSQSPSNKVTEKGKDVELRCDPISGHTALYWYRQSLGQGLEFLIYFQGNSAPDKSGLPSDRFSAERTGGSVSTLTIQRTQQEDSAVYLCASSPGGPRADTQYFGPGTRLTVL.

The chain couples TRBV27 to TRBJ1-2; D is unresolved. Germline CDR1 and CDR2: MNHEY and SMNVEV (reference sequence). With 3 bases removed from V and 2 bases from J, the gap between germline ends came to 13 bases. The CDR3 is 15 residues long. The CDR3 spells CASSLGFGPNYGYTF. The CDR3, as DNA: TGTGCCAGCAGTTTGGGCTTTGGGCCAAACTATGGCTACACCTTC.

The chain uses TRBV5-1 and TRBJ2-2; the match to TRBD2 covers 12 bases. V dropped 4 bases and J dropped 5; count of bases not matched to a gene: 6. The V gene's germline CDR1 is SGHRS and CDR2 YFSETQ. The CDR3 spans 16 residues. CDR3 DNA sequence: TGCGCCAGCAGCCGCCTAGCGGGGGGGCTGACCGGGGAGCTGTTTTTT. Translation gives CASSRLAGGLTGELFF.

The V gene is TRBV7-9, the J gene TRBJ1-1; TRBD1 matches at 10 bases. This CDR3 comprises 15 residues. With V trimmed by 4 bases and J by 6 bases, 8 bases remained unmatched. The V gene's germline CDR1 is SEHNR and CDR2 FQNEAQ (reference sequence). The CDR3 DNA reads as TGTGCCAGCAGCTCGGGTTTGGGACAGGGGCCTGAAGCTTTCTTT. Protein sequence: CASSSGLGQGPEAFF.

The chain joins TRBV4-1 to TRBJ2-2, with D maybe TRBD2 (6 bases). The CDR3 consists of 15 residues. The germline V gene has CDR1 MGHRA and CDR2 YSYEKL. V was clipped by 6 bases and J by 2 bases, with 13 bases between them. The CDR3 loop reads CASSHGTRNTGELFF. DNA for the CDR3: TGCGCCAGCAGTCACGGGACTCGTAACACCGGGGAGCTGTTTTTT.

This chain links TRBV7-6 with TRBJ2-6; D is possibly TRBD1 (6 bases). Germline-derived CDR1 and CDR2 are SGHVS and FNYEAQ. The ends were cut back, 4 bases at V and 1 base at J, with 17 bases in the middle. The CDR3 sequence is 18 residues long. The CDR3 spells CASSSRGQGKSGANVLTF. CDR3 nucleotides: TGTGCCAGCAGCTCCCGCGGGCAGGGGAAGTCTGGGGCCAACGTCCTGACTTTC.

The V gene is TRBV6-5, the J gene TRBJ2-7; perhaps TRBD1 as D (6 bases). The CDR3 totals 13 residues. The germline gives CDR1 MNHEY, CDR2 SVGAGI. V lost 2 bases and J 2 bases, leaving 7 bases between the germline ends. For the CDR3, the DNA is TGTGCCAGCAGTTACGGACAGACCTACGAGCAGTACTTC. Translation: CASSYGQTYEQYF.

The V gene is TRBV30, the J gene TRBJ1-2, with 7 nucleotides matching TRBD1. Germline assignment: CDR1 GTSNPN and CDR2 SVGIG (reference sequence). The V segment lost 5 bases and the J segment 4 bases; nucleotides outside the gene matches: 10. The CDR3 is made up of 14 amino acids. CDR3 loop: CAWLRDSTIYGYTF. The CDR3 DNA reads as TGTGCCTGGCTTCGGGACAGTACCATCTATGGCTACACCTTC.

The chain joins TRBV29-1 to TRBJ2-2, with 7 positions matching TRBD1. Germline CDR1 SQVTM, CDR2 ANQGSEA. CDR3 length: 15 amino acids. J was trimmed by 4 bases and V by 4 bases; bases with no gene match: 9. The CDR3 region is CSVVEGAGGTGELFF. The CDR3 DNA sequence: TGCAGCGTTGTAGAGGGGGCGGGTGGCACCGGGGAGCTGTTTTTT.

This clone was recorded many times. The V call is TRBV19, the J call TRBJ1-5, with D unresolved. Between the trimmed V and J ends, which lost 10 bases and 7 bases, there was a span of 20 bases. The CDR3 has 14 amino acids. Germline V gives CDR1 LNHDA, CDR2 SQIVND (reference sequence). CDR3 coding DNA: TGTGCCACCGACGGCGGGGTTAAGGGCCAGCCCCAGCATTTT. This gives the protein CATDGGVKGQPQHF.

This rearrangement joins TRBV6-1 to TRBJ1-2; unclear D gene. The CDR3 length is 14 residues. Deletions cut 5 bases from V and 4 bases from J, with 14 bases between. CDR1 and CDR2 from the germline V gene are MNHNS and SASEGT. This CDR3 reads CASSKQRETYGYTF. In DNA, the CDR3 is TGTGCCAGCAGTAAACAGCGGGAGACCTATGGCTACACCTTC.